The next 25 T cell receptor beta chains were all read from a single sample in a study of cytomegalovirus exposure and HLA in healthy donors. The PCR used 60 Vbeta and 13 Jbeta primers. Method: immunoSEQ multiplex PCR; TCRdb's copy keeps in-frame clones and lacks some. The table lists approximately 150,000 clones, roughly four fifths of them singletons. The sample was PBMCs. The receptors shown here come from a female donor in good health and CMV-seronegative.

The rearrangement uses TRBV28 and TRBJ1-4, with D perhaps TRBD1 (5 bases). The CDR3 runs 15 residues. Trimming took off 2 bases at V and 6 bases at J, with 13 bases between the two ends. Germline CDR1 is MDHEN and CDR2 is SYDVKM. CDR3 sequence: CASSLPQGRDEKLFF. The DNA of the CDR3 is TGTGCCAGCAGTTTACCCCAGGGAAGGGATGAAAAACTGTTTTTT. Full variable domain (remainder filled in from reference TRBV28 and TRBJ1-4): DVKVTQSSRYLVKRTGEKVFLECVQDMDHENMFWYRQDPGLGLRLIYFSYDVKMKEKGDIPEGYSVSREKKERFSLILESASTNQTSMYLCASSLPQGRDEKLFFGSGTQLSVL.

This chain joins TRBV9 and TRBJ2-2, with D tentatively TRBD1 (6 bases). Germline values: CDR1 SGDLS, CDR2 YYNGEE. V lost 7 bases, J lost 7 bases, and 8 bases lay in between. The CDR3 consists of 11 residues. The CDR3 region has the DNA TGTGCCAGCGCAGGGGTCGGGGAGCTGTTTTTT. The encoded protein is CASAGVGELFF.

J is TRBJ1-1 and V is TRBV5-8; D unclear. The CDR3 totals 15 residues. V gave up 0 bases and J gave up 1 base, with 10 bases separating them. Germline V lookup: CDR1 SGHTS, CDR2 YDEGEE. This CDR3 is CASSLVLAGNTEAFF. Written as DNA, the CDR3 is TGTGCCAGCAGCTTGGTTTTGGCAGGGAACACTGAAGCTTTCTTT.

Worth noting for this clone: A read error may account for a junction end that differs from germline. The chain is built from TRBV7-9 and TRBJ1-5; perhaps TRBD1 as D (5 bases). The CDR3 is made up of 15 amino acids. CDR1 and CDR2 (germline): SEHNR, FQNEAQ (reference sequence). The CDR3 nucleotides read TGTGCCAGCAGTTTAGACAGCTTGCCCAATCAGCCCCAGCATTTT. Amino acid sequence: CASSLDSLPNQPQHF.

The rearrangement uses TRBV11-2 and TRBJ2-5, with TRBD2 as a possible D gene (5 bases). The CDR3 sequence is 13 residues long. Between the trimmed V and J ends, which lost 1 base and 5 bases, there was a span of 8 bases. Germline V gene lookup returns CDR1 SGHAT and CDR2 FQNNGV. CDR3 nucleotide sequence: TGTGCCAGCAGCTTAGGAGGGCGGGAGACCCAGTACTTC. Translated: CASSLGGRETQYF.

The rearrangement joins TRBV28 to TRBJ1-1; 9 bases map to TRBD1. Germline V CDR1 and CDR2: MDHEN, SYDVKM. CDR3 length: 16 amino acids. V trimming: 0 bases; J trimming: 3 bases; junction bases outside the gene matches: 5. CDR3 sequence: CASSLWTGGLDTEAFF. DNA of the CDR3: TGTGCCAGCAGTTTATGGACAGGGGGACTTGACACTGAAGCTTTCTTT.

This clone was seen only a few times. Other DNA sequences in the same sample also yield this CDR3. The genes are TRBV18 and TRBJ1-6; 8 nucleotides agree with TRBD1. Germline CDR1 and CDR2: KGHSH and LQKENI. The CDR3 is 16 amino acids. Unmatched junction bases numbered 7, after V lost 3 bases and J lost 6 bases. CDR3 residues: CASSPWTGNSNSPLHF. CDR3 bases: TGTGCCAGCTCACCGTGGACAGGGAATTCTAATTCACCCCTCCACTTT.

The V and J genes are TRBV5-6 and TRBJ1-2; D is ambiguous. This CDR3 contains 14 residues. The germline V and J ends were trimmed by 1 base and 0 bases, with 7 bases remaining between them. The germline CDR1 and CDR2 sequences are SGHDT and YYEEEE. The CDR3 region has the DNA TGTGCCAGCAGCTTGCAGCTAGCTAACTATGGCTACACCTTC. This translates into CASSLQLANYGYTF.

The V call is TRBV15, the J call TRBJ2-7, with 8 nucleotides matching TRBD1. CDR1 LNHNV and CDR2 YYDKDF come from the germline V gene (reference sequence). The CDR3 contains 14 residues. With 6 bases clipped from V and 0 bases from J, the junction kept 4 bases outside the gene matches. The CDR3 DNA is TGTGCCACCAGTCGACAGGGGACCTCCTACGAGCAGTACTTC. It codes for CATSRQGTSYEQYF. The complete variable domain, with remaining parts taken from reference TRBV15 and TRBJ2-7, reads DAMVIQNPRYQVTQFGKPVTLSCSQTLNHNVMYWYQQKSSQAPKLLFHYYDKDFNNEADTPDNFQSRRPNTSFCFLDIRSPGLGDTAMYLCATSRQGTSYEQYFGPGTRLTVT.

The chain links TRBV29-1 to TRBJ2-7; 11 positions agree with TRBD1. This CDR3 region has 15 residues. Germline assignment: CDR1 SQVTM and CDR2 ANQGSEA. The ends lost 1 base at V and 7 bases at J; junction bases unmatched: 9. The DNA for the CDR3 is TGCAGCGTTGAAGGGGGGACAGGGGGAGCGGGGGAGCAGTACTTC. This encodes CSVEGGTGGAGEQYF.

The CDR3: CASSTGVTEAFF. Written as DNA, the CDR3 is TGTGCCAGCAGTACAGGGGTCACTGAAGCTTTCTTT. This sequence joins TRBV6-5 and TRBJ1-1; 7 bases are shared with TRBD1. Germline lookup yields CDR1 MNHEY and CDR2 SVGAGI. The V and J ends lost 5 bases and 4 bases, in that order; junction bases with no gene match: 1. This CDR3 contains 12 residues.

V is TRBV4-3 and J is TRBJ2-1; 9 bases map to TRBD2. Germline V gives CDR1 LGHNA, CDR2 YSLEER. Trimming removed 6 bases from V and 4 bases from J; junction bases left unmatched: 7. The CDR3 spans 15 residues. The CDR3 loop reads CASRPIAGAYNEQFF. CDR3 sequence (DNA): TGCGCCAGCAGGCCAATAGCGGGAGCGTACAATGAGCAGTTCTTC.

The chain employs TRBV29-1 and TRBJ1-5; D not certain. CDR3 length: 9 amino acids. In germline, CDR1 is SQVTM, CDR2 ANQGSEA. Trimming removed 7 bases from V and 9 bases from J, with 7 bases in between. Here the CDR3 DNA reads TGCAGCGCCCGGGGGCCCCAGCATTTT. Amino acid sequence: CSARGPQHF.

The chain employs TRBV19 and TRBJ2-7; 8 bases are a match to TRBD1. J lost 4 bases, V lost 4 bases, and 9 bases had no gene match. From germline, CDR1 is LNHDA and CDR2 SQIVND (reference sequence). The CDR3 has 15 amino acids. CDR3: CASSKPGTGLYEQYF. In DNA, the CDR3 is TGTGCCAGTAGTAAACCCGGGACAGGCCTTTACGAGCAGTACTTC.

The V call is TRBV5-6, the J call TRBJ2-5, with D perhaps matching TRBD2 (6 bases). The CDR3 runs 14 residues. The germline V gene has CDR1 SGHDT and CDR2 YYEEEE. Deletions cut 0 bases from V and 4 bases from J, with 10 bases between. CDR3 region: CASSLGGGIETQYF. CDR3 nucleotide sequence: TGTGCCAGCAGCTTGGGGGGAGGAATAGAGACCCAGTACTTC.

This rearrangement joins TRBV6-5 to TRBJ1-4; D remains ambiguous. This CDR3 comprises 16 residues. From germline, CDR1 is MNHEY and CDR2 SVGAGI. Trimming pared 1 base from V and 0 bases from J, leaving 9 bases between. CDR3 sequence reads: CASSYFRESTNEKLFF. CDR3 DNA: TGTGCCAGCAGTTACTTCCGGGAATCAACTAATGAAAAACTGTTTTTT.

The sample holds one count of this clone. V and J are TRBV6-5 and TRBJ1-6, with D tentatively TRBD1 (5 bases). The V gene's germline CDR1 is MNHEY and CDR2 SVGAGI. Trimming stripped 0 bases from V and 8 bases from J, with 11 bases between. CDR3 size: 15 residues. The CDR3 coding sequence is TGTGCCAGCAGTTACTCTTCCGCAGGGCATTCACCCCTCCACTTT. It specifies CASSYSSAGHSPLHF.

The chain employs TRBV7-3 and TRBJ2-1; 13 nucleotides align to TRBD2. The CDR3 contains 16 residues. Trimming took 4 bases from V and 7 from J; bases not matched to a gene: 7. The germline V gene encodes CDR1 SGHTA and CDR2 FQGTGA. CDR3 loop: CASSSEGLAGLNEQFF. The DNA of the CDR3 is TGTGCCAGCAGCTCGGAGGGACTAGCGGGGCTAAATGAGCAGTTCTTC.

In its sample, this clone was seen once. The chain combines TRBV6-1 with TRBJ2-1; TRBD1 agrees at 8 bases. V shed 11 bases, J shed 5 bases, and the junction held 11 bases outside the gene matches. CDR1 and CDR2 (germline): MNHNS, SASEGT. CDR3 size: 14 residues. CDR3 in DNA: TGTGCCGCCTCGCGGGACAGGACCAACAATGAGCAGTTCTTC. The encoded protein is CAASRDRTNNEQFF.

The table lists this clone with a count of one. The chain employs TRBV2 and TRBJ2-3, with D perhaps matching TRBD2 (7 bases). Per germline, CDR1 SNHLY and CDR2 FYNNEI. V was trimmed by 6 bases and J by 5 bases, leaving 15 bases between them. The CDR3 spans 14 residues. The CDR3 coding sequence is TGTGCCAGCAGGTTCGGAGGGGGGGGAGATACGCAGTATTTT. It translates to CASRFGGGGDTQYF.

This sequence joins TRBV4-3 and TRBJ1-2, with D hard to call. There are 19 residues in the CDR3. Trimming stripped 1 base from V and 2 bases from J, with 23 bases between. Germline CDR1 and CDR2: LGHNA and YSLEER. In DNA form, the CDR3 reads TGCGCCAGCAGCCAAGTACGTTTAGAACGGGAGATAACCAACTATGGCTACACCTTC. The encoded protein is CASSQVRLEREITNYGYTF.

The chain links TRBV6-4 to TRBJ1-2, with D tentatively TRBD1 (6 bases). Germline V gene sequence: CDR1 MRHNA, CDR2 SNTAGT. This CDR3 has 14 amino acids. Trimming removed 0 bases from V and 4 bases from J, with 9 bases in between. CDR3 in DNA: TGTGCCAGCAGTGACTCGGTCAGGGGCTATGGCTACACCTTC. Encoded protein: CASSDSVRGYGYTF.

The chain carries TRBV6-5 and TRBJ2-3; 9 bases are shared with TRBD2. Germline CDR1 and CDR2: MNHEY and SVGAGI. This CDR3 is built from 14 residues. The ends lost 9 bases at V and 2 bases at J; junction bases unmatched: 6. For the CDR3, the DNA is TGTGCCAGTGCCCTAGCGGGACACACAGATACGCAGTATTTT. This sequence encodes CASALAGHTDTQYF.

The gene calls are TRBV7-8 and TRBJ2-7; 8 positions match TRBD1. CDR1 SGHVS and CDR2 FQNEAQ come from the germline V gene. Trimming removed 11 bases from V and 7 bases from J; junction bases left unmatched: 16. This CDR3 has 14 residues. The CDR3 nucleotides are TGTGCCGGCCGCTCCGGGACAGGAACGGGAGAGCAGTACTTC. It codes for CAGRSGTGTGEQYF. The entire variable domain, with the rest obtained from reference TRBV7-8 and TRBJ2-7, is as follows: GAGVSQSPRYKVAKRGQDVALRCDPISGHVSLFWYQQALGQGPEFLTYFQNEAQLDKSGLPSDRFFAERPEGSVSTLKIQRTQQEDSAVYLCAGRSGTGTGEQYFGPGTRLTVT.

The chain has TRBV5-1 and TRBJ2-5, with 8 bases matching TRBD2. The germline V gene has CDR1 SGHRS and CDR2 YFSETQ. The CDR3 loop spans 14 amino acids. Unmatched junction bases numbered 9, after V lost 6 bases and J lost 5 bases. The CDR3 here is CASKRGNGGETQYF. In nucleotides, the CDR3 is TGCGCCAGCAAGCGGGGGAACGGGGGGGAGACCCAGTACTTC.